Listed here is a single TCR beta chain. What it binds is not known. The CDR3 has 14 residues. CDR1 and CDR2 (germline): SEHNR, FQNEAQ (reference sequence). Trimming cost V 1 base and J 6 bases, with 13 bases left between them. The data were taken from a study of CD8 T cells in ankylosing spondylitis. TCR beta libraries were made by quantitative 5'-RACE with molecular barcodes. TCRdb ran MiXCR on the 5' RACE reads and lists one entry per CDR3 protein. The repertoire has around 130,000 distinct CDR3 sequences, 15% to 20% of them found once; the top ten carry roughly 30%. General study results and limits: A motif in TCR beta, a set of fewer than ten highly homologous variants, appeared characteristic of ankylosing spondylitis blood. Disease-linked clones reportedly concentrated significantly in matched ankylosing spondylitis synovial fluid. Disease-linked clones were found to be CD8+ and relatively rare in peripheral blood.

The sequenced sample was blood, either unsorted or a sorted T cell fraction (not recorded which). This chain uses TRBV7-9 with TRBJ2-7; possibly TRBD1 for D (5 bases). This sequence originates from a male donor with ankylosing spondylitis. CDR3 protein: CASSLGRGSFEQYF. The CDR3 nucleotides read TGTGCCAGCAGCTTAGGAAGGGGTAGCTTCGAGCAGTACTTC.